This TCR beta chain was recovered during a study of cytomegalovirus exposure and HLA in healthy donors. In regard to this clone: The target antigen is unknown.

Primers included in the PCR were 60 Vbeta and 13 Jbeta primers. Authors' analysis steps: In a later analysis, 60 million to 90 million unique TCR beta chains included roughly 11 million shared by two or more donors. This table comes from immunoSEQ multiplex PCR, and its TCRdb copy is limited to in-frame clones, with some not included. The V and J calls and clone size were taken over from that table, and D and trimming were inferred from the DNA. The sample comprises approximately 61,000 clones, approximately 80% of which are singletons, and about 8% rests with the top ten. After removal of 5 bases from V and 8 bases from J, the junction contained 12 bases not matched to a gene. The CDR3 consists of 14 residues. CDR1 is GTSNPN and CDR2 is SVGIG in the germline V gene (reference sequence). Study-wide findings and caveats: Based on reports, TCR beta sequences accurately predicted HLA-A and HLA-B alleles for most subjects. The likely origin of a cluster of highly shared sequence variants was a sequencing artifact.

The chain couples TRBV30 to TRBJ1-2, with TRBD1 matching 9 bases. The sequencing sample was made of PBMCs. The sequence was obtained from a man aged 18 to 29 in good health and CMV-seropositive. Written as DNA, the CDR3 is TGTGCCTGGGCCAAACTACAGGGGGCTCGAGGCTACACCTTC. Protein product: CAWAKLQGARGYTF.